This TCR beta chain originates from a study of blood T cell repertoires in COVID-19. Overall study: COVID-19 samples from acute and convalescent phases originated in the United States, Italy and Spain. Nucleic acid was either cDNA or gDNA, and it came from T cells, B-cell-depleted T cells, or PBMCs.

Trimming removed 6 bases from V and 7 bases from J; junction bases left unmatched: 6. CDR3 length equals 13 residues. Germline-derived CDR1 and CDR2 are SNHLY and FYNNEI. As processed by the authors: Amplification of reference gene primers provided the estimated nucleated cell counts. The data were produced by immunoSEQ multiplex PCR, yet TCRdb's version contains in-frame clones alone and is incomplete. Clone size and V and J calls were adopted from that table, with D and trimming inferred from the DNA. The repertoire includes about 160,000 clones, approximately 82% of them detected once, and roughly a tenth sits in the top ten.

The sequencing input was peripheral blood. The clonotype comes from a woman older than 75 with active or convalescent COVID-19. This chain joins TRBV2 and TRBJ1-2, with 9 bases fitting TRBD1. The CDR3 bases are TGTGCCAGCAGACTCCAGACAGGGGGTGGCTACACCTTC. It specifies CASRLQTGGGYTF. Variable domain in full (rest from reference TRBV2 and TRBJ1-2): EPEVTQTPSHQVTQMGQEVILRCVPISNHLYFYWYRQILGQKVEFLVSFYNNEISEKSEIFDDQFSVERPDGSNFTLKIRSTKLEDSAMYFCASRLQTGGGYTFGSGTRLTVV.